Listed below are T cell receptor beta chains from one sample, sequenced in a study of T cell responses to AZD1222 COVID-19 vaccine. TCRdb keeps only in-frame clones here, not all; method: immunoSEQ multiplex PCR. The table lists 150,000 or so clones, around 90% of them singletons. The sample consisted of peripheral blood, taken on day 0 of AZD1222 vaccination. These receptors were collected from an adult in good health. Both conserved end residues are part of each CDR3. The order of the fields is D gene, V gene, J gene, CDR3 DNA, CDR3 protein. The D gene is left open where the match is weak.

.	TRBV7-6	TRBJ1-3	TGTGCCAGCAGCCCCCGCCCGGGCTCTGGAAACACCATATATTTT	CASSPRPGSGNTIYF
.	TRBV28	TRBJ2-5	TGTGCCAGCAGTCTAAGGGGTGGAGAGACCCAGTACTTC	CASSLRGGETQYF
.	TRBV18	TRBJ2-1	TGTGCCAGCTCACCAGAGAGAAGAGATTACAATGAGCAGTTCTTC	CASSPERRDYNEQFF
TRBD1	TRBV5-6	TRBJ1-6	TGTGCCAGCAGCTCCGGACAGGGGAACTATAATTCACCCCTCCACTTT	CASSSGQGNYNSPLHF
.	TRBV3-1/TRBV3-2	TRBJ1-2	TGTGCCAGCAGCCAAGACATCAGGCCAGACTATGGCTACACCTTC	CASSQDIRPDYGYTF
TRBD2	TRBV19	TRBJ2-1	TGTGCCAGTAGGCGGGAGGGATACGACAATGAGCAGTTCTTC	CASRREGYDNEQFF
.	TRBV5-8	TRBJ1-2	TGTGCCAGCAGCCACCCTATCCCCAGAACTGGGGGTGGCTACACCTTC	CASSHPIPRTGGGYTF
.	TRBV27	TRBJ2-7	TGTGCCAGCAGTCCAACCGGGACTCGGGCGTCCTACGAGCAGTACTTC	CASSPTGTRASYEQYF
.	TRBV9	TRBJ2-7	TGTGCCAGCAGCCGGACCTCAACAAGCTCCTACGAGCAGTACTTC	CASSRTSTSSYEQYF
TRBD2	TRBV2	TRBJ2-3	TGTGCCAGCAGTGGGAGCGGGAGCCCAGATACGCAGTATTTT	CASSGSGSPDTQYF
.	TRBV4-3	TRBJ1-1	TGCGCCAGCAGCCCAACACAGGGAGGGACTGAAGCTTTCTTT	CASSPTQGGTEAFF
.	TRBV6-5	TRBJ1-6	TGTGCCAGCAGTTACGAGAGAGGGTCACCCCTCCACTTT	CASSYERGSPLHF
TRBD1	TRBV9	TRBJ1-1	TGTGCCAGCAGCCCCCCCAGGGGGTCGACTGAAGCTTTCTTT	CASSPPRGSTEAFF
TRBD2	TRBV7-2	TRBJ2-5	TGTGCCAGCAGCACGGGTACTAGCGGGGGGCCGGAGACCCAGTACTTC	CASSTGTSGGPETQYF
.	TRBV7-3	TRBJ2-1	TGTGCCAGCTCTCCGGGACCTAGCTCCTACAATGAGCAGTTCTTC	CASSPGPSSYNEQFF
TRBD1	TRBV3-1/TRBV3-2	TRBJ1-1	TGTGCCAGCAGCCAAGTCAGGACAGGGATCACTGAAGCTTTCTTT	CASSQVRTGITEAFF
.	TRBV12-5	TRBJ2-2	TGTGCTAGTGGTTTGGTCAGAGATTCGGCGCTGTTTTTT	CASGLVRDSALFF
.	TRBV27	TRBJ1-6	TGTGCCAGCAGTTTACACAGGGTGAGGTCACCCCTCCACTTT	CASSLHRVRSPLHF
.	TRBV5-1	TRBJ1-2	TGCGCCAGCAGCTCCTCCGGGACCGGCAATGGCTACACCTTC	CASSSSGTGNGYTF
.	TRBV6-2/TRBV6-3	TRBJ1-2	TGTGCCAGCAGTTACGATAGGGAGTGGGACTATGGCTACACCTTC	CASSYDREWDYGYTF
.	TRBV10-3	TRBJ2-2	TGTGCCATCAGTGACCTCCACAGGGGAGGGACCGGGGAGCTGTTTTTT	CAISDLHRGGTGELFF
.	TRBV18	TRBJ2-5	TGTGCCAGCTCACCACAGCGGGAGACCCAGTACTTC	CASSPQRETQYF
.	TRBV7-9	TRBJ2-7	TGTGCCAGCAGCCCCAAAGAGACCGGGGGTAGCCACGAGCAGTACTTC	CASSPKETGGSHEQYF